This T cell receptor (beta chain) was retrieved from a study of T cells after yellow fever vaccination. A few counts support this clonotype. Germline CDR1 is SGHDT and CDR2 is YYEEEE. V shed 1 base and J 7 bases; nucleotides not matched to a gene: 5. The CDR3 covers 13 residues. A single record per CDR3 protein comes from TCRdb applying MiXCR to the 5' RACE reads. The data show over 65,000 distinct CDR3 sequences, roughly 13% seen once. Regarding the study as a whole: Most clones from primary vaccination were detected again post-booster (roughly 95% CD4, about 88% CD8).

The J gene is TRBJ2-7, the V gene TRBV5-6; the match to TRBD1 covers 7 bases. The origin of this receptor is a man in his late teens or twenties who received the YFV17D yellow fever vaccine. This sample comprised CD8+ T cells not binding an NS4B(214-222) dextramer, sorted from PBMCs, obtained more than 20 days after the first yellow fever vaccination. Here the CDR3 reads CASSLPTGFEQYV. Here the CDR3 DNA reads TGTGCCAGCAGCTTGCCGACAGGGTTTGAGCAGTACGTC.